The entry below describes one T cell receptor beta chain. The target antigen is unknown. This record belongs to a study of T cells in tuberculosis. Across the study: CD1B tetramers identified T cells specific for mycobacterial lipid GMM.

The V gene end was trimmed by 6 bases and the J gene end by 2 bases; junction bases not matched to a gene: 9. The CDR3 sequence is 15 residues long. Looked up from germline, CDR1 is SEHNR and CDR2 is FQNEAQ (reference sequence). Study conclusions and caveats: Active tuberculosis alpha repertoires lay closer to GMM-specific TCRs than controls'. Selection depended on which cryopreserved specimens were available.

Some clones are missing from TCRdb's copy, which holds only in-frame ones; the method was immunoSEQ multiplex PCR. Seen here are over 35,000 clones, about 95% observed once, and the top ten hold 3% to 4%. The TCR comes from a donor between 5 and 29 years old with latent tuberculosis or without tuberculosis infection. The specimen sequenced was PBMCs. The chain uses TRBV7-9 and TRBJ2-5, with 7 bases lining up with TRBD2. CDR3: CASSRDWGGQETQYF. As DNA, the CDR3 is TGTGCCAGCAGTCGAGACTGGGGGGGACAAGAGACCCAGTACTTC.